The 7 T cell receptor beta chains reported below all come from one sample, sequenced in a study of OX40 agonist ivuxolimab in advanced cancers. Generated by immunoSEQ multiplex PCR, the TCRdb table keeps only in-frame clones and is missing some. The data contain 95,000 or so clones, approximately 86% of them singletons. The sample here was CD4+ or CD8+ T cells sorted from blood, taken in a trial of the OX40 agonist ivuxolimab. Source of these receptors: an adult with an advanced solid tumor such as melanoma, head and neck, liver or kidney cancer.

The chain has TRBV19 and TRBJ2-1; possible D gene TRBD2, 7 bases. V shed 1 base and J shed 9 bases, with 13 bases lying between them. Germline V gives CDR1 LNHDA, CDR2 SQIVND (reference sequence). The CDR3 is made up of 14 amino acids. This CDR3 reads CASSIGARGGEQFF. The CDR3 region has the DNA TGTGCCAGTAGTATAGGCGCAAGGGGGGGTGAGCAGTTCTTC.

V is TRBV5-6 and J is TRBJ1-4, with 7 bases that match TRBD1. Germline V gene data show CDR1 as SGHDT and CDR2 as YYEEEE. Trimming cost V 4 bases and J 7 bases; bases outside gene matches: 13. The CDR3 extends over 16 amino acids. The CDR3 DNA reads TGTGCCAGCAGCAGCTTGATCCCTAGGACAGGTGAAAAACTGTTTTTT. It translates to CASSSLIPRTGEKLFF. The full variable domain, rest sourced from reference TRBV5-6 and TRBJ1-4, is DAGVTQSPTHLIKTRGQQVTLRCSPKSGHDTVSWYQQALGQGPQFIFQYYEEEERQRGNFPDRFSGHQFPNYSSELNVNALLLGDSALYLCASSSLIPRTGEKLFFGSGTQLSVL.

This chain joins TRBV4-1 and TRBJ2-7, with D maybe TRBD2 (6 bases). V dropped 0 bases and J dropped 1 base, with 10 bases sitting between them. In germline, CDR1 is MGHRA, CDR2 YSYEKL. There are 15 residues in the CDR3. The CDR3 spells CASSQEPGVSYEQYF. Written as DNA, the CDR3 is TGCGCCAGCAGCCAAGAGCCGGGGGTATCCTACGAGCAGTACTTC.

V gene TRBV28 combines with J gene TRBJ1-5; the D gene is possibly TRBD1 (5 bases). V was clipped by 3 bases and J by 4 bases, with 10 bases between them. The CDR3 contains 14 residues. Germline assignment: CDR1 MDHEN and CDR2 SYDVKM. The CDR3 spells CASSFVGLNQPQHF. The CDR3 DNA sequence: TGTGCCAGCAGTTTCGTGGGGCTTAATCAGCCCCAGCATTTT.

The V gene is TRBV10-1, the J gene TRBJ2-7; 9 nucleotides line up with TRBD2. Germline V gives CDR1 WNHNN, CDR2 SYGVQD (reference sequence). V lost 0 bases and J lost 3; bases outside the gene matches: 0. The CDR3 extends over 14 amino acids. The CDR3: CASSESAGGYEQYF. CDR3 sequence (DNA): TGCGCCAGCAGTGAGTCAGCGGGAGGCTACGAGCAGTACTTC.

The V gene is TRBV28, the J gene TRBJ2-2, with 7 bases fitting TRBD1. This CDR3 is 15 amino acids long. J was trimmed by 4 bases and V by 6 bases; bases with no gene match: 8. Germline CDR1 and CDR2: MDHEN and SYDVKM. DNA of the CDR3: TGTGCCAGCAGGGTCAGACAGGGAAGCACCGGGGAGCTGTTTTTT. The encoded protein is CASRVRQGSTGELFF.

The J gene is TRBJ2-5, the V gene TRBV5-6; 8 bases fit TRBD1. Germline CDR1 reads SGHDT; CDR2 reads YYEEEE. J gave up 4 bases and V 0 bases, and 5 bases lay outside the gene matches. The CDR3 sequence is 15 residues long. The CDR3 sequence: CASSLVTGAGETQYF. In DNA, the CDR3 is TGTGCCAGCAGCTTGGTGACAGGGGCAGGAGAGACCCAGTACTTC.